This T cell receptor beta chain is from a study of OX40 agonist ivuxolimab in advanced cancers. The wider study: Dose-escalation patients were diagnosed with hepatocellular carcinoma, melanoma, renal cell cancer or head and neck cancer. Three patients showed partial responses: one hepatocellular carcinoma and two cutaneous melanoma cases.

Notes on this clone: Its antigen remains unidentified.

Some clones are missing from TCRdb's copy, which holds only in-frame ones; the method was immunoSEQ multiplex PCR. The sample shows fewer than 65,000 clones, approximately 91% of them seen only once. Study-wide points: CD8+ T cells (on average) carried more expanded clones than CD4+ T cells.

Individuals having autoimmune disease history or systemic immunosuppression were not enrolled. The material was CD4+ or CD8+ T cells sorted from blood, obtained in a trial of the OX40 agonist ivuxolimab. The TCR originated in an adult with an advanced solid tumor such as melanoma, head and neck, liver or kidney cancer.

CDR3 in amino acids: CAWTGAGSLNEQFF. For the CDR3, the DNA is TGTGCCTGGACTGGGGCGGGAAGCCTCAATGAGCAGTTCTTC. The rearrangement joins TRBV30 to TRBJ2-1; D is possibly TRBD2 (6 bases). There are 14 residues in the CDR3. Trimming removed 4 bases at V and 6 bases at J, with 16 bases between. Per the germline V gene, CDR1 is GTSNPN and CDR2 is SVGIG (reference sequence). Full variable domain (remainder filled in from reference TRBV30 and TRBJ2-1): SQTIHQWPATLVQPVGSPLSLECTVEGTSNPNLYWYRQAAGRGLQLLFYSVGIGQISSEVPQNLSASRPQDRQFILSSKKLLLSDSGFYLCAWTGAGSLNEQFFGPGTRLTVL.